This T cell receptor beta chain was sequenced for a study of vaccination and CD4 T cells after COVID-19. For the study at large: A median of around 110 days (range 35 to 161) separated diagnosis from post-COVID sampling. Cells were stimulated with overlapping spike peptide pools from SARS-CoV-2, HCoV-NL63, HCoV-OC43 and HCoV-229E. Study results and limitations: There were relatively few convalescent patients studied, and there were no early post-infection timepoints.

This CDR3 has 13 residues. Trimming took off 8 bases at V and 8 bases at J, with 16 bases between the two ends. The germline V gene encodes CDR1 SNHLY and CDR2 FYNNEI. In regard to this clonotype: Antigen unknown.

The Oncomine TCR Beta short-read assay sequenced DNA from cultured CD4+ T cells. TCRdb re-called the PCR reads through MiXCR, storing one row per CDR3 protein. This sample has approximately 16,000 distinct CDR3 sequences, with under 40% found just once. Treatment described: approximately nine-day PBMC culture with coronavirus spike peptide pools or control peptides (ViraFEST assay). The V gene is TRBV2, the J gene TRBJ2-1, with a weak D call TRBD1 (5 bases). The specimen was cultured CD4+ T cells from blood. The sequence was collected from a human donor with COVID-19. The CDR3 nucleotides are TGTGCCAGCTCCTCTCAACAGGTCCATGAGCAGTTCTTC. This encodes CASSSQQVHEQFF.